Reported below is one T cell receptor beta chain. PCR amplification relied on 60 Vbeta primers (plus 13 Jbeta primers). Sequencing used immunoSEQ multiplex PCR; TCRdb keeps in-frame clones, though not all of them. The listing records about 130,000 clones. This entry is derived from a study of cytomegalovirus exposure and HLA in healthy donors. This CDR3 spans 15 amino acids. V gave up 0 bases and J gave up 6 bases, with 16 bases separating them. Germline V lookup: CDR1 SGHDT, CDR2 YYEEEE. This TCR came from a woman in her thirties or forties in good health and CMV-seropositive. Sequenced material: PBMCs. The chain has TRBV5-6 and TRBJ2-7, with D perhaps matching TRBD2 (5 bases). The CDR3 here is CASSLGGGGYSEQYF. The CDR3 nucleotides are TGTGCCAGCAGCTTGGGTGGCGGCGGGTATAGCGAGCAGTACTTC. The complete variable domain, with remaining parts taken from reference TRBV5-6 and TRBJ2-7, reads DAGVTQSPTHLIKTRGQQVTLRCSPKSGHDTVSWYQQALGQGPQFIFQYYEEEERQRGNFPDRFSGHQFPNYSSELNVNALLLGDSALYLCASSLGGGGYSEQYFGPGTRLTVT.